This T cell receptor beta chain was found in a study of cytomegalovirus exposure and HLA in healthy donors (dated by TCRdb to about 2017). Regarding the research as a whole: According to an earlier analysis of around 600 of the donors, 200 million or so T cells yielded roughly 110 million unique TCR beta sequences and approximately 300 Gb of sequence data. Among about 400 genotyped donors of the cohort, an average of approximately 220,000 unique TCR beta nucleotide sequences was sequenced per donor, of which 15% to 20% were non-productive. Donor age, sex, ethnicity and CMV serostatus were compiled together with the repertoire data. To decide whether each TCR beta V gene segment behaved as functional or pseudogenic, an earlier analysis of approximately 590 of the donors relied on high-throughput TCR beta sequencing. In the later analysis, no new phenotypic data were used to find candidate immune exposures; instead, reliance was placed on TCR beta sequences and their occurrence across donors. A later genetic analysis used genome-wide SNP genotypes for about three fifths of the 666 donors, treating that subset as a discovery cohort. Roughly 300 gigabases of sequencing data and tens of millions of unique TCR sequences were included in an early release covering 500 to 750 HLA-typed donors. To predict cytomegalovirus infection status, the study combined high-throughput TCR immunosequencing, statistical association of individual TCRs with disease status, and machine learning. The T cell repertoires of 666 subjects were profiled by immunosequencing and related to cytomegalovirus serostatus. Typing coverage differed by locus: A, B, C, DRB1 and DQB1 were typed in roughly 620-630 donors, DQA1 in about 560, DPA1 in around 600, and DPB1 in just under 490. The aim of the study was to test whether cataloging public T cell receptors could identify signatures of past pathogen exposure. Roughly five DR-DQ haplotypes were handled as single units for association and clustering because linkage in the cohort was strong. HLA typing covered class I and class II loci at four-digit resolution. The genetic ancestry cluster associated with self-reported Caucasian donors included over 65% of the roughly 410 genotyped donors. In addition to the first cohort of 500 to 850 subjects, a separate validation cohort of approximately 120 different subjects was used. To study patterns of TCR occurrence, a later analysis re-analyzed previously published TCR beta repertoires from 550 to 800 donors and added high-resolution HLA genotyping. All discovery cohort repertoires had been generated on a single sequencing platform.

From its cysteine to its phenylalanine, the CDR3 spans 16 amino acids. Solely the CDR3 DNA is kept, with 48 bases framed from the first base. The germline V gene (reference sequence) supplies CDR1 MNHEY and CDR2 SMNVEV. Deletion took 5 bases off V and 0 bases off J, with a span of 14 bases between the germline ends. Worth noting for this clone: This clone's antigen is unknown. No quality values exist for individual bases; no much larger clone is one base distant.

Beyond this particular receptor, the publication reports: HLA typing was unavailable for some donors at each locus, so association tests used only the typed subset. A cluster of highly shared sequence variants was judged likely to represent a technical artifact of the sequencing pipeline. A later analysis found that TCR association rates varied across HLA loci, with DRB1 alleles showing the most associated TCRs and HLA-C alleles the fewest. The study gave a list of about 160 TCR beta chains associated with cytomegalovirus. The earlier analysis of about 600 of the donors excluded roughly 17 rarely observed V segments, including chromosome 9 orphons, because counts were too low. In vitro tests confirmed that a few of the cytomegalovirus-associated TCR beta chains recognize cytomegalovirus antigens. Across donors, most TCR sequences were observed very rarely, whereas some public TCRs were present in many individuals. According to a later genetic analysis, donors in an Asian-associated ancestry cluster had fewer N-insertions in productive TCRs than the approximately 630-donor mean. It was suggested by the authors that the approach could potentially be generalized to other disease states and immunological phenotypes. A further reported finding was that TCR beta sequences accurately predicted the HLA-A and HLA-B alleles for most subjects in the first cohort. Strong co-occurrence of HLA alleles, especially DR and DQ, made assigning TCR associations to individual alleles difficult. In a later analysis, 16,951 TCR beta sequences were associated with specific HLA alleles at a false discovery rate of 0.05. In a later genetic analysis, a missense DCLRE1C variant was associated with V-gene and J-gene trimming of TCR beta chains, and the association was replicated in an independent cohort. Most CMV-associated TCR beta chains appeared to be HLA-restricted in a later analysis, and the HLA associations seemed to be driven largely by CMV exposure. The classifier was reported to diagnose cytomegalovirus status with high specificity and sensitivity in both the original and validation cohorts. A later analysis reported that several top co-occurrence clusters appeared linked to parvovirus B19, influenza, CMV and Epstein-Barr virus. Broadly in line with IMGT annotations, most TCR beta V segments showed up in productive rearrangements about 87% or about 30% of the time in an earlier analysis of some 590 of the donors. Only TCR beta chains were sequenced in this cohort, and the absence of alpha or paired-chain data limited detectable features. Some IMGT-functional V segments, including TRBV6-2 and TRBV6-3, could not be told apart with the 87-base-pair reads, so those segments were excluded. Correlated functional status among segregating V segments might reflect linkage disequilibrium, but an unknown experimental factor could not be ruled out. Compared with equally common non-associated chains, HLA-associated TCR beta chains in a later analysis were more clonally expanded and had lower generation probabilities. Roughly uniform sequencing depth across donors was assumed in presence/absence analyses, although this assumption may not hold. Immune exposure information for the cohort was limited to CMV serostatus.

In total, 630 or so healthy bone marrow donors made up the cohort. At the time of sampling, all cohort members were nominally healthy, though unrecorded immune exposures were likely present. The donor was CMV seronegative and was included in the group of a few hundred seronegative cohort members. Each donor provided a peripheral blood sample, and peripheral blood mononuclear cells were used for TCR beta sequencing. The Qiagen DNeasy Blood Extraction Kit was used to extract genomic DNA from the blood cell samples. Libraries were made using the immunoSEQ multiplex PCR assay. The multiplex PCR relied on a mix of 60 forward primers for TCR Vbeta segments and 13 reverse primers for TCR Jbeta segments. The CDR3 region of rearranged TCR beta genes was amplified from genomic DNA by a multiplex PCR assay. The Illumina HiSeq System was used to sequence the amplified TCR beta libraries as 87-base-pair reads. Per the original workflow: A later analysis tallied 75 million to 95 million unique TCR beta chains across the roughly 610 repertoires, and about 10 million of those chains were shared by two or more donors. Raw reads were error-corrected and collapsed into unique sequences with a nearest-neighbor algorithm that merged closely related sequences to remove PCR and sequencing errors. To assign V, D and J gene segments, CDR3 sequences were aligned to IMGT reference sequences. For a sequence to be retained, a match of at least six nucleotides to both a V gene segment and a J gene segment was required. Rearrangements were called productive when the CDR3 lacked stop codons and stayed in frame with V and J; all others were non-productive. Following IMGT convention, CDR3 was defined as the stretch from the second conserved V-encoded cysteine to the conserved J-encoded phenylalanine. Sequences without an unambiguous match to a single V gene segment were excluded from the earlier analysis of over 500 of the donors. An earlier analysis of approximately 590 of the donors called V segments functional above 56.7% productive rearrangements and segregating when the between-donor standard deviation exceeded 5%. A statistical classification framework was built to diagnose cytomegalovirus status from the catalog of TCR beta chain sequences. A later analysis assigned V and J genes by comparing TCR nucleotide sequences with IMGT/GENE-DB human TR gene sequences. A later analysis assigned CDR3 sequences and most-parsimonious VDJ recombination scenarios with the TCRdist pipeline. In a later analysis, every TCR beta chain was defined by the combination of its CDR3 amino acid sequence and its V-gene family, and reads without a unique V-gene family were dropped. A later analysis removed 500 to 600 highly shared, low-generation-probability nucleotide sequences to deal with suspected cross-contamination and a sequencing artifact. For each public chain, a later analysis derived a clonal expansion index from normalized ranks of inferred template counts within each repertoire. A later analysis computed generation probabilities with a VDJ recombination model fitted to out-of-frame rearrangements, and checked the results against IGoR. A later analysis scored TCR-TCR, TCR-HLA and TCR-CMV co-occurrence with hypergeometric tests, applying a repertoire-size bias correction to TCR pairs. False discovery rates were estimated in a later analysis by permuting HLA or CMV assignments 20 times. A later analysis grouped co-occurring TCRs with DBSCAN, adding TCRdist sequence similarity when clustering within HLA-allele-positive subsets. For co-occurrence clustering, repertoires with fewer than 30,000 or more than 120,000 public chains were excluded, along with roughly 5 repertoires with anomalous nucleotide sharing. TCRdb stores this immuneACCESS table with in-frame sequences only. Part of the clones is absent; in the studies checked, under half of the shortfall reflects unresolved V genes, and no reason is known for the rest. That table furnishes V, J and clone size, whereas the DNA furnished D and trimming. In all, the sample holds about 160,000 clones, and roughly 73% of those were seen once. The ten largest clones represent around 1.5% of the sample.

In this chain, TRBV27 is recombined with TRBJ1-3, with TRBD1 tentatively as D gene (6 bases match). Sample: PBMCs. The TCR was taken from a young woman in good health and CMV-seronegative. The nucleotides read TGTGCCAGCAGTCCGGCAGACAGGAGCTCTGGAAACACCATATATTTT. Its protein product is CASSPADRSSGNTIYF.